Here is one T cell receptor beta chain with its context. What it binds is unknown. CDR3 size: 14 residues. Germline values: CDR1 SGDLS, CDR2 YYNGEE. The ends lost 0 bases at V and 4 bases at J; junction bases unmatched: 1. The record originates from a study of T cell responses to AZD1222 COVID-19 vaccine. Broader study findings: It was only after the peak T cell response that any repertoires were sampled.

Assay: immunoSEQ multiplex PCR; the TCRdb copy retains only in-frame clones and omits some. The table shows tens of thousands of clones, with 70% to 90% occurring only once. The J gene is TRBJ1-2, the V gene TRBV9; 9 bases match TRBD1. The clonotype was recovered from an adult who received the AZD1222 COVID-19 vaccine. This specimen was peripheral blood, taken 28 days after the second AZD1222 dose. CDR3: CASSVVDRGYGYTF. CDR3 bases: TGTGCCAGCAGCGTAGTGGACAGGGGCTATGGCTACACCTTC. The whole variable domain, remainder taken from reference TRBV9 and TRBJ1-2, is DSGVTQTPKHLITATGQRVTLRCSPRSGDLSVYWYQQSLDQGLQFLIQYYNGEERAKGNILERFSAQQFPDLHSELNLSSLELGDSALYFCASSVVDRGYGYTFGSGTRLTVV.